The 14 T cell receptor beta chains presented below share a single source sample, sequenced in a study of cytomegalovirus exposure and HLA in healthy donors. With 60 Vbeta and 13 Jbeta primers, the PCR was carried out. Repertoires were generated with immunoSEQ multiplex PCR, while TCRdb's copy carries only in-frame clones and drops some. Among 120,000 or so clones listed, about three quarters were seen once. The sequenced material came from PBMCs. The receptors here all came from a female donor in good health and CMV-seronegative.

This chain uses TRBV2 with TRBJ1-5; 7 bases fit TRBD1. This CDR3 is built from 15 residues. V lost 7 bases and J lost 4; bases outside the gene matches: 10. From germline, CDR1 is SNHLY and CDR2 FYNNEI. The CDR3 DNA follows: TGTGCCAGCACCCGGGAAGGGGACAGAAATCAGCCCCAGCATTTT. It encodes CASTREGDRNQPQHF.

Details on this clone: The same CDR3 arises from other DNA sequences in this sample as well. This chain connects TRBV18 to TRBJ2-5, with a tentative D call TRBD2 (5 bases). The V end lost 3 bases, the J end lost 5 bases, and 10 bases lay between the germline ends. There are 13 residues in the CDR3. Germline CDR1 is KGHSH and CDR2 is LQKENI. Here the CDR3 DNA reads TGTGCCAGCTCACCCGGACTGTCGGAGACCCAGTACTTC. Translated, it gives CASSPGLSETQYF.

The V gene is TRBV30, the J gene TRBJ2-2, with 8 positions matching TRBD1. CDR3 length: 13 residues. Germline CDR1 reads GTSNPN; CDR2 reads SVGIG (reference sequence). Trimming cost V 8 bases and J 5 bases; bases outside gene matches: 7. CDR3 loop: CALDRAVTGELFF. The CDR3 DNA follows: TGTGCCCTGGACAGGGCGGTGACCGGGGAGCTGTTTTTT.

This clone was recorded a few times. The chain employs TRBV18 and TRBJ2-5; the match to TRBD1 covers 7 bases. The CDR3 runs 14 residues. Losses at the gene ends were 5 bases for V and 2 bases for J; bases not matched to a gene: 5. CDR1 is KGHSH, CDR2 LQKENI, per germline. The DNA for the CDR3 is TGTGCCAGCTCAATACGGACAGGACAAGAGACCCAGTACTTC. Translating gives CASSIRTGQETQYF. The whole variable domain, remainder taken from reference TRBV18 and TRBJ2-5, is NAGVMQNPRHLVRRRGQEARLRCSPMKGHSHVYWYRQLPEEGLKFMVYLQKENIIDESGMPKERFSAEFPKEGPSILRIQQVVRGDSAAYFCASSIRTGQETQYFGPGTRLLVL.

This chain connects TRBV19 to TRBJ2-7; 7 positions match TRBD1. Germline CDR1 and CDR2: LNHDA and SQIVND (reference sequence). V lost 4 bases to trimming and J lost 2 bases; unmatched junction nucleotides: 2. This CDR3 has 13 amino acids. CDR3 DNA: TGTGCCAGTAGTAAAGGGACAGCCTACGAGCAGTACTTC. Translated: CASSKGTAYEQYF.

This clone was detected only once. This rearrangement joins TRBV6-1 to TRBJ1-1; D is unclear. The V end lost 5 bases, the J end lost 5 bases, and 9 bases lay between the germline ends. CDR3 length equals 12 residues. Germline V lookup: CDR1 MNHNS, CDR2 SASEGT. The chain's CDR3 is CASSSGRTEAFF. CDR3 in DNA: TGTGCCAGCAGTTCAGGCCGGACTGAAGCTTTCTTT.

The chain employs TRBV7-3 and TRBJ2-3; tentatively, D is TRBD1 (6 bases). CDR3 length: 14 amino acids. Germline V lookup: CDR1 SGHTA, CDR2 FQGTGA. V lost 6 bases to trimming and J lost 4 bases, with 14 bases between them. CDR3 coding DNA: TGTGCCAGCAGTTCAGGGGCTAGTGCAGATACGCAGTATTTT. Translating gives CASSSGASADTQYF.

This chain joins TRBV10-1 and TRBJ2-1, with D tentatively TRBD1 (6 bases). V was cut by 8 bases and J by 8 bases, with 16 bases left in between. The CDR3 spans 13 residues. Germline V CDR1 and CDR2: WNHNN, SYGVQD (reference sequence). The CDR3 here is CASGTGTLDEQFF. The DNA of the CDR3 is TGCGCCAGCGGAACCGGGACATTGGATGAGCAGTTCTTC.

The V gene is TRBV20-1, the J gene TRBJ1-2; D uncertain. The CDR3 extends over 11 amino acids. With 0 bases removed from V and 6 bases from J, the gap between germline ends came to 5 bases. CDR1 DFQATT and CDR2 SNEGSKA come from the germline V gene (reference sequence). This CDR3 is CSARDRNGYTF. CDR3 nucleotides: TGCAGTGCTAGAGACCGTAATGGCTACACCTTC.

V and J are TRBV9 and TRBJ1-1; 7 nucleotides line up with TRBD1. Trimming took 4 bases from V and 4 from J; bases not matched to a gene: 10. The CDR3 is made up of 15 amino acids. CDR1 is SGDLS, CDR2 YYNGEE, per germline. CDR3 sequence (DNA): TGTGCCAGCAGCCCCCAGTACCAGGGGGGCACTGAAGCTTTCTTT. It codes for CASSPQYQGGTEAFF. The full variable domain, rest sourced from reference TRBV9 and TRBJ1-1, is DSGVTQTPKHLITATGQRVTLRCSPRSGDLSVYWYQQSLDQGLQFLIQYYNGEERAKGNILERFSAQQFPDLHSELNLSSLELGDSALYFCASSPQYQGGTEAFFGQGTRLTVV.

The V gene is TRBV6-5, the J gene TRBJ2-7, with D possibly being TRBD1 (6 bases). This CDR3 region has 12 residues. CDR1 is MNHEY, CDR2 SVGAGI, per germline. Trimming stripped 6 bases from V and 0 bases from J, with 6 bases between. The CDR3: CASRQGSYEQYF. In nucleotides, the CDR3 is TGTGCCAGCAGACAGGGCTCCTACGAGCAGTACTTC.

The chain recombines TRBV7-8 with TRBJ2-2; 8 bases agree with TRBD1. Trimming cost V 0 bases and J 5 bases; bases outside gene matches: 5. This CDR3 comprises 16 residues. Germline V gives CDR1 SGHVS, CDR2 FQNEAQ. As DNA, the CDR3 is TGTGCCAGCAGCTTAGCGCAGGGGGCCAGGACCGGGGAGCTGTTTTTT. Its translation is CASSLAQGARTGELFF.

Only a few counts were recorded for this clone. The CDR3 is CASSLRGGTGSKQYF. The CDR3 DNA follows: TGTGCCAGCAGCTTAAGGGGGGGGACAGGGTCAAAGCAGTACTTC. This chain links TRBV7-3 with TRBJ2-7; the match to TRBD1 covers 9 bases. The CDR3 length is 15 residues. Germline assignment: CDR1 SGHTA and CDR2 FQGTGA. After removal of 1 base from V and 8 bases from J, the junction contained 9 bases not matched to a gene.

This clone occurred once. This chain uses TRBV28 with TRBJ1-2; unclear D gene. Germline V gene sequence: CDR1 MDHEN, CDR2 SYDVKM. V lost 3 bases to trimming and J lost 4 bases, with 12 bases between them. CDR3 size: 14 residues. The CDR3 here is CASSFTVFLYGYTF. DNA of the CDR3: TGTGCCAGCAGTTTTACGGTGTTCCTCTATGGCTACACCTTC.